This TCR beta chain was documented in a study of T-cell memory formation after mild COVID-19. CDR3 length: 13 residues. V dropped 0 bases and J dropped 4 bases, with 9 bases sitting between them. Germline values: CDR1 DFQATT, CDR2 SNEGSKA (reference sequence). This clonotype showed up just a few times. TCRdb itself ran the 5' RACE reads through MiXCR, one entry per CDR3 protein. The sample shows approximately 450,000 distinct CDR3 sequences, 15% to 20% of them seen only once. The TCR comes from an adult woman who had mild COVID-19 (a few samples of this study predate the infection). Cell type and time point are not known. The sample comprised PBMCs or a T cell subset sorted from them (not recorded which). The chain has TRBV20-1 and TRBJ1-2; D is ambiguous. CDR3 in amino acids: CSAREWSGYGYTF. CDR3 sequence (DNA): TGCAGTGCTAGAGAGTGGTCGGGCTATGGCTACACCTTC.